Reported below is one T cell receptor (beta chain). Its antigen is unidentified. The entry originates in a study of CD4 T cells in relation to SARS-CoV-2 and coronaviruses. Turning to the study itself: ViraFEST: approximately 10-day antigen culture of PBMCs, then TCR beta CDR3 sequencing. Notes on the study in general: Crossreactivity was assessed only for spike protein, not other viral proteins.

The CDR3 contains 15 residues. V was trimmed by 0 bases and J by 6 bases, leaving 14 bases between them. The germline gives CDR1 SGHTA, CDR2 FQGNSA. TCRdb's copy holds only in-frame clones and misses some; the assay was immunoSEQ multiplex PCR. This table holds about 19,000 clones, about 81% found once. The unexposed donors gave CD4+ T cells in 2011-2018, prior to COVID-19. After roughly ten days of culture, CD4+ T cells were isolated. Testing used SARS-CoV-2 S/N and four cold-coronavirus spikes on unexposed-donor CD4+ T cells, cells permitting. The source of this sequence is a human donor in good health. The source material was CD4+ T cells from PBMCs, cultured in vitro. The chain has TRBV7-2 and TRBJ1-1; no reliable D call. The CDR3 sequence: CASSLALGRTSEAFF. CDR3 DNA sequence: TGTGCCAGCAGCTTAGCGTTAGGGCGGACGTCTGAAGCTTTCTTT. The full variable domain, completed using reference TRBV7-2 and TRBJ1-1, is GAGVSQSPSNKVTEKGKDVELRCDPISGHTALYWYRQSLGQGLEFLIYFQGNSAPDKSGLPSDRFSAERTGGSVSTLTIQRTQQEDSAVYLCASSLALGRTSEAFFGQGTRLTVV.